Listed below are T cell receptor beta chains from one sample, sequenced in a study of cytomegalovirus exposure and HLA in healthy donors. Only in-frame clones appear in the TCRdb table, and some are missing; sequencing was by immunoSEQ multiplex PCR. The table shows 150,000 to 200,000 clones, with about 80% occurring only once. The sample taken for sequencing was PBMCs. The receptors shown here come from a woman in her thirties or forties in good health and CMV-seronegative. Each CDR3 is given with its conserved first and last residue. The D gene is left open where the match is weak. Not every row has a clone size; where given, it reads once, few, many or a size class.

size	D	V	J	CDR3	DNA
NA	NA	TRBV6-4	TRBJ1-1	CASSEGGGTEAFF	TGTGCCAGCAGCGAGGGAGGGGGGACTGAAGCTTTCTTT
NA	TRBD1	TRBV15	TRBJ1-1	CATSRGRDRGMSTEAFF	TGTGCCACCAGCAGAGGCCGGGACAGGGGAATGAGCACTGAAGCTTTCTTT
NA	TRBD2	TRBV11-2	TRBJ2-1	CASSLGLAEPYNEQFF	TGTGCCAGCAGCTTAGGGCTAGCGGAACCCTACAATGAGCAGTTCTTC
once	TRBD2	TRBV4-2	TRBJ2-1	CASSQGPGGLYNEQFF	TGTGCCAGCAGCCAAGGGCCGGGAGGGCTGTACAATGAGCAGTTCTTC
NA	NA	TRBV18	TRBJ1-2	CASSYSSPGLYGYTF	TGTGCCAGCTCCTACTCAAGCCCAGGGTTATATGGCTACACCTTC
NA	NA	TRBV7-2	TRBJ1-1	CASSAFYRVPEAFF	TGTGCCAGCAGCGCCTTTTACAGGGTCCCTGAAGCTTTCTTT
NA	NA	TRBV2	TRBJ2-7	CASSSGYEQYF	TGTGCCAGCAGTTCGGGTTACGAGCAGTACTTC
NA	NA	TRBV4-1	TRBJ1-6	CASSRWAGPLHF	TGCGCCAGCAGCCGCTGGGCGGGTCCCCTCCACTTT
NA	NA	TRBV7-9	TRBJ2-7	CATQDTYEQYF	TGTGCCACTCAGGACACCTACGAGCAGTACTTC
NA	NA	TRBV25-1	TRBJ1-5	CASSDRGNQPQHF	TGTGCCAGCAGTGATCGGGGCAATCAGCCCCAGCATTTT
few	TRBD2	TRBV6-1	TRBJ2-1	CASSDGLAGTQNEQFF	TGTGCCAGCAGTGATGGACTAGCGGGGACCCAGAATGAGCAGTTCTTC
NA	NA	TRBV18	TRBJ1-2	CASSTTGNYGYTF	TGTGCCAGCTCCACTACAGGGAACTATGGCTACACCTTC
NA	TRBD2	TRBV7-9	TRBJ2-1	CASSLATAGSPYNEQFF	TGTGCCAGCAGCTTAGCTACAGCGGGATCGCCCTACAATGAGCAGTTCTTC
NA	NA	TRBV9	TRBJ1-1	CASNLMGGGTEAFF	TGTGCCAGCAACCTAATGGGGGGGGGCACTGAAGCTTTCTTT
NA	TRBD2	TRBV9	TRBJ2-5	CASSTSGSTQETQYF	TGTGCCAGCAGCACTAGCGGGAGTACCCAAGAGACCCAGTACTTC
once	TRBD1	TRBV19	TRBJ2-7	CASRGTASSYEQYF	TGTGCCAGTAGAGGGACAGCCAGCTCCTACGAGCAGTACTTC
NA	TRBD2	TRBV5-1	TRBJ2-7	CASSLLLAGGKYSNEQYF	TGCGCCAGCAGCCTCCTACTAGCGGGAGGAAAATACTCCAACGAGCAGTACTTC
NA	TRBD2	TRBV2	TRBJ2-1	CASRDPGLAGHNEQFF	TGTGCCAGCAGGGACCCGGGACTAGCGGGGCACAATGAGCAGTTCTTC
NA	TRBD1	TRBV7-2	TRBJ2-5	CASSFPGGRETQYF	TGTGCCAGCAGCTTCCCAGGGGGAAGGGAGACCCAGTACTTC
NA	NA	TRBV11-3	TRBJ2-2	CASSQGWPNTGELFF	TGTGCCAGCAGCCAGGGTTGGCCCAACACCGGGGAGCTGTTTTTT
NA	TRBD1	TRBV29-1	TRBJ1-5	CSVTVGGTQHF	TGCAGCGTAACCGTAGGGGGCACCCAGCATTTT
NA	NA	TRBV7-2	TRBJ2-1	CASSLSRALDNEQFF	TGTGCCAGCAGCTTGTCCAGGGCCCTCGACAATGAGCAGTTCTTC
NA	NA	TRBV7-2	TRBJ2-5	CASSSSARSQYF	TGTGCCAGCAGCTCAAGCGCGAGGTCCCAGTACTTC
NA	NA	TRBV11-3	TRBJ2-2	CASSLGALAPNTGELFF	TGTGCCAGCAGCTTAGGGGCGCTAGCGCCGAACACCGGGGAGCTGTTTTTT
NA	TRBD2	TRBV2	TRBJ2-5	CASHGAGGYETQYF	TGTGCCAGCCACGGGGCGGGAGGATACGAGACCCAGTACTTC
NA	NA	TRBV7-2	TRBJ2-3	CASSLRQVTDTQYF	TGTGCCAGCAGCTTACGACAGGTCACAGATACGCAGTATTTT
NA	NA	TRBV6-1	TRBJ2-3	CASSRDTDTQYF	TGTGCCAGCAGTCGGGACACAGATACGCAGTATTTT
NA	NA	TRBV7-2	TRBJ1-1	CASSLVQGGEAFF	TGTGCCAGCAGCTTAGTACAGGGTGGTGAAGCTTTCTTT
NA	TRBD2	TRBV11-3	TRBJ2-1	CASSFVGRANEQFF	TGTGCCAGCAGCTTCGTCGGGAGGGCCAATGAGCAGTTCTTC
NA	NA	TRBV7-2	TRBJ1-2	CASSSRTVYGYTF	TGTGCCAGCAGCTCCCGGACAGTCTATGGCTACACCTTC
NA	NA	TRBV19	TRBJ1-2	CASRPAGEYGYTF	TGTGCCAGCCGTCCTGCAGGGGAATATGGCTACACCTTC
NA	TRBD2	TRBV7-9	TRBJ2-3	CASSLGLTSGSTDTQYF	TGTGCCAGCAGCTTAGGGTTGACTAGCGGGAGCACAGATACGCAGTATTTT
NA	NA	TRBV15	TRBJ2-1	CATSTQRSYNEQFF	TGTGCCACCAGCACCCAGCGGAGCTACAATGAGCAGTTCTTC
once	TRBD1	TRBV7-8	TRBJ1-1	CASSLVLGTAFMNTEAFF	TGTGCCAGCAGCTTAGTACTGGGGACAGCGTTTATGAACACTGAAGCTTTCTTT
once	TRBD1	TRBV11-3	TRBJ1-1	CASSPRQGTEAFF	TGTGCCAGCAGCCCCCGACAGGGAACTGAAGCTTTCTTT
NA	NA	TRBV30	TRBJ2-5	CAWTDLGRATQYF	TGTGCCTGGACCGATTTGGGGAGAGCGACCCAGTACTTC
NA	NA	TRBV29-1	TRBJ1-1	CSVPSIDSMNTEAFF	TGCAGCGTACCAAGCATAGACTCGATGAACACTGAAGCTTTCTTT
NA	NA	TRBV7-2	TRBJ2-3	CASSLGLASTDTQYF	TGTGCCAGCAGCTTAGGGTTAGCTAGCACAGATACGCAGTATTTT
NA	TRBD1	TRBV30	TRBJ1-4	CAWTGDRGATNEKLFF	TGTGCCTGGACCGGGGACAGGGGTGCAACTAATGAAAAACTGTTTTTT
NA	NA	TRBV11-3	TRBJ1-3	CASSFGGGASDTIYF	TGTGCCAGCAGCTTCGGCGGGGGCGCTTCGGACACCATATATTTT
NA	TRBD1	TRBV19	TRBJ2-2	CASEPRTGGTGELFF	TGTGCCTCCGAACCCCGGACAGGGGGCACCGGGGAGCTGTTTTTT
NA	NA	TRBV5-4	TRBJ1-5	CASSSDRASNQPQHF	TGTGCCAGCAGCTCGGACAGAGCGAGCAATCAGCCCCAGCATTTT
NA	TRBD2	TRBV10-3	TRBJ2-1	CAISSSGTNNEQFF	TGTGCCATCAGTAGTAGCGGGACCAACAATGAGCAGTTCTTC
NA	NA	TRBV11-2	TRBJ2-2	CASTLNTGELFF	TGTGCCAGCACCCTGAACACCGGGGAGCTGTTTTTT
NA	TRBD1	TRBV2	TRBJ2-1	CASEETGTGGNEQFF	TGTGCCAGTGAGGAGACCGGGACAGGGGGAAATGAGCAGTTCTTC
NA	NA	TRBV12-5	TRBJ1-4	CASGLVQGEKLFF	TGTGCTAGTGGTTTGGTACAGGGTGAAAAACTGTTTTTT
NA	TRBD1	TRBV7-6	TRBJ2-1	CASSPGTGEFF	TGTGCCAGCAGCCCCGGGACAGGGGAGTTCTTC
NA	TRBD1	TRBV15	TRBJ2-1	CATSRGQGIDNEQFF	TGTGCCACCAGCAGGGGACAGGGCATCGACAATGAGCAGTTCTTC
NA	TRBD1	TRBV7-8	TRBJ2-1	CASSLKRQGSYNEQFF	TGTGCCAGCAGCTTAAAACGACAGGGGTCCTACAATGAGCAGTTCTTC
NA	TRBD1	TRBV6-1	TRBJ1-2	CASSEGDRGYYGYTF	TGTGCCAGCAGTGAGGGGGACAGGGGGTACTATGGCTACACCTTC
NA	TRBD1	TRBV5-4	TRBJ2-6	CASSSGQGRTGANVLTF	TGTGCCAGCAGTTCGGGACAGGGGCGGACTGGGGCCAACGTCCTGACTTTC
NA	NA	TRBV18	TRBJ1-5	CASSPGLESQPQHF	TGTGCCAGCTCACCAGGGTTGGAGAGTCAGCCCCAGCATTTT
NA	NA	TRBV5-8	TRBJ2-3	CASSLGTLLTDTQYF	TGTGCCAGCAGCTTGGGCACCTTACTCACAGATACGCAGTATTTT
NA	NA	TRBV30	TRBJ1-1	CAWSDRGGVFF	TGTGCCTGGTCGGACCGTGGGGGGGTTTTCTTT